This T cell receptor beta chain was identified in a study of OX40 agonist ivuxolimab in advanced cancers. About the research overall: Patients in the trial were receiving intravenous ivuxolimab every 2 weeks, at doses of 0.01 to 10 mg/kg. Those enrolled were roughly 80% male, with a mean age of approximately 60 years and ages from roughly 20 to 85. Anti-PD-1, anti-PD-L1 or anti-CTLA-4 therapy given earlier was allowed, and 40% had some. Study-wide results and limits: The 0.1-3.0 mg/kg partial responders had among the lowest clonal expansion.

A note on this clone: The target antigen is unknown.

Sequenced by immunoSEQ multiplex PCR; TCRdb stores in-frame clones only, minus some. This table holds around 70,000 clones, 89% found once. The receptor was derived from an adult with an advanced solid tumor such as melanoma, head and neck, liver or kidney cancer. Sequenced material: CD4+ or CD8+ T cells sorted from blood, taken in a trial of the OX40 agonist ivuxolimab.

For the CDR3, the DNA is TGTGCCATCAGTGACCAAGGGACAGGGATCTACGAGCAGTACTTC. Its translation: CAISDQGTGIYEQYF. The chain is built from TRBV10-3 and TRBJ2-7; TRBD1 matches at 9 bases. Germline CDR1 ENHRY, CDR2 SYGVKD. This CDR3 comprises 15 residues. V shed 3 bases and J 3 bases; nucleotides not matched to a gene: 6.